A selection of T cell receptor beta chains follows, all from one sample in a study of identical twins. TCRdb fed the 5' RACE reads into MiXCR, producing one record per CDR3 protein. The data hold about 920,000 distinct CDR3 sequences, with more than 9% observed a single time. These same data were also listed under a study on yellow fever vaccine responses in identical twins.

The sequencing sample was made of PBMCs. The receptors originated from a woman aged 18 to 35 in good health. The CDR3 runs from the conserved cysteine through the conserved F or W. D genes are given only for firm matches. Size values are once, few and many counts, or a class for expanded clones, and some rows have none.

CSARDSVAGLNTQYF	TGCAGTGCTAGAGATTCGGTAGCGGGACTAAATACGCAGTATTTT	TRBV20-1	TRBJ2-3	TRBD2	NA
CASSYSIGGNSPLHF	TGTGCCAGCAGTTACTCGATCGGCGGGAATTCACCCCTCCACTTT	TRBV6-5	TRBJ1-6	NA	many
CASSSTSGTGGTQYF	TGTGCCAGCAGCTCCACTAGCGGGACGGGGGGTACGCAGTATTTT	TRBV12-3/TRBV12-4	TRBJ2-3	TRBD2	NA
CASSSPAEDLPEKLFF	TGTGCCAGCAGCTCCCCCGCCGAGGACCTACCTGAAAAACTGTTTTTT	TRBV7-9	TRBJ1-4	NA	NA
CSVPGHAAYGYTF	TGCAGCGTACCGGGACACGCCGCCTATGGCTACACCTTC	TRBV29-1	TRBJ1-2	NA	few
CASSATTGENTGELFF	TGTGCCAGCAGTGCCACGACAGGGGAGAACACCGGGGAGCTGTTTTTT	TRBV25-1	TRBJ2-2	TRBD1	few
CASSPIGQGITDTQYF	TGTGCCAGCTCACCGATAGGACAGGGTATCACAGATACGCAGTATTTT	TRBV18	TRBJ2-3	TRBD1	few
CASRFLLDEQYF	TGTGCCAGTCGTTTCCTCTTGGACGAGCAGTACTTC	TRBV13	TRBJ2-7	NA	NA
CASSLALAANYGYTF	TGTGCCAGCAGTTTAGCGCTGGCGGCTAACTATGGCTACACCTTC	TRBV12-3/TRBV12-4	TRBJ1-2	NA	NA
CASSQGVRRPKNIQYF	TGTGCCAGCAGCCAAGGGGTGAGGAGGCCCAAAAACATTCAGTACTTC	TRBV3-1	TRBJ2-4	NA	many
CAISGGRATGELFF	TGTGCCATCTCCGGCGGGAGGGCCACCGGGGAGCTGTTTTTT	TRBV10-3	TRBJ2-2	TRBD2	many
CASRPRGTSGLNNEQFF	TGTGCCAGCCGCCCTAGGGGAACTAGCGGGCTTAACAATGAGCAGTTCTTC	TRBV11-2	TRBJ2-1	TRBD2	NA
CSAQRSSSSGNTIYF	TGCAGTGCCCAGAGGTCATCCTCCTCTGGAAACACCATATATTTT	TRBV20-1	TRBJ1-3	NA	many
CASTSFQGKEETQYF	TGTGCCAGCACATCTTTCCAGGGGAAGGAGGAGACCCAGTACTTC	TRBV27	TRBJ2-5	NA	NA
CATSRDSVGELFF	TGTGCCACCAGCAGAGATTCGGTCGGGGAGCTGTTTTTT	TRBV15	TRBJ2-2	NA	many
CASSHNKQGRGNEQFF	TGTGCCAGCAGCCACAACAAACAGGGAAGGGGCAATGAGCAGTTCTTC	TRBV28	TRBJ2-1	NA	NA
CASLQSSPYEQYF	TGTGCCAGCCTTCAAAGTTCCCCCTACGAGCAGTACTTC	TRBV6-2/TRBV6-3	TRBJ2-7	NA	few
CASSYSYPPSGANVLTF	TGTGCCAGCAGTTACTCGTACCCCCCCTCTGGGGCCAACGTCCTGACTTTC	TRBV6-5	TRBJ2-6	NA	NA
CSAGRENTEAFF	TGCAGTGCTGGGCGGGAGAACACTGAAGCTTTCTTT	TRBV20-1	TRBJ1-1	NA	few
CASSAGGVAGYTF	TGTGCCAGCAGTGCTGGAGGGGTCGCTGGCTACACCTTC	TRBV2	TRBJ1-2	NA	NA
CASSLQQGATGELFF	TGTGCCAGCAGTTTACAACAGGGGGCGACCGGGGAGCTGTTTTTT	TRBV12-3/TRBV12-4	TRBJ2-2	TRBD1	NA
CASSQDPGTASYNEQFF	TGTGCCAGCAGCCAAGACCCCGGGACGGCTTCCTACAATGAGCAGTTCTTC	TRBV14	TRBJ2-1	NA	few
CASILYNEQFF	TGTGCCAGCATTCTCTACAATGAGCAGTTCTTC	TRBV25-1	TRBJ2-1	NA	few
CASSPVRASTDTQYF	TGTGCCAGCAGCCCAGTCCGGGCTAGCACAGATACGCAGTATTTT	TRBV3-1	TRBJ2-3	NA	NA
CASSYRGLGYNSPLHF	TGTGCCAGCAGTTACCGGGGGTTAGGCTATAATTCACCCCTCCACTTT	TRBV6-5	TRBJ1-6	NA	NA
CASSPSGSNRNEQFF	TGTGCCAGCAGCCCCAGCGGGAGTAATAGAAATGAGCAGTTCTTC	TRBV7-3	TRBJ2-1	TRBD2	few
CASSTPRAGAVNEQFF	TGTGCCAGCAGTACGCCGAGAGCGGGTGCGGTCAATGAGCAGTTCTTC	TRBV27	TRBJ2-1	NA	few
CSARALGGLETQYF	TGCAGTGCTAGAGCTTTAGGGGGGCTGGAGACCCAGTACTTC	TRBV20-1	TRBJ2-5	NA	NA